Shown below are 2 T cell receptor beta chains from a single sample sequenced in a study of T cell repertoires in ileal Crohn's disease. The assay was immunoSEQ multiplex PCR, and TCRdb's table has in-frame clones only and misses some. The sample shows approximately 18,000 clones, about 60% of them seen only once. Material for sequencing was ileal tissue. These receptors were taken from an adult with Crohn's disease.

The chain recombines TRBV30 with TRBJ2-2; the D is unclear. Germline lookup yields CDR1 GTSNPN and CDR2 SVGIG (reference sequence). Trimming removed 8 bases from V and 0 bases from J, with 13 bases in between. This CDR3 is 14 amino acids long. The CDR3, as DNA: TGTGCCAGCTCGATTACCGCGAACACCGGGGAGCTGTTTTTT. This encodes CASSITANTGELFF.

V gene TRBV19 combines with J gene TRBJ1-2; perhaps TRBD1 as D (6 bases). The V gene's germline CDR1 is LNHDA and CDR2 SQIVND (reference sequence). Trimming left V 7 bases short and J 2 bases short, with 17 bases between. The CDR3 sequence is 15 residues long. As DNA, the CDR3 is TGTGCCAGTAATCCTAAGGACAGTTTCAACTATGGCTACACCTTC. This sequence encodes CASNPKDSFNYGYTF.